A single sample gave rise to the 10 T cell receptor beta chains below, sequenced in a study of T cells in Graves' hyperthyroidism and ophthalmopathy. Regions amplified from RNA transcripts were the TCR beta CDR3 regions. First-round RT-PCR with HTBI primers amplified the TCR CDR3 region. A single record per CDR3 protein comes from TCRdb applying MiXCR to the multiplex PCR reads. The repertoire has nearly 600,000 distinct CDR3 sequences, approximately 13% of them found once; the top ten carry 4.5% to 6%. Sequencing was carried out using blood. These receptors were obtained from a woman aged 25 to 39 with Graves' hyperthyroidism that later progressed to Graves' ophthalmopathy.

The sample holds one count of this clonotype. The chain joins TRBV5-4 to TRBJ2-1; TRBD2 agrees at 9 bases. The CDR3 has 15 residues. V was pared by 4 bases and J by 5 bases, with 7 bases of the junction left unmatched. Looked up from germline, CDR1 is SGHNT and CDR2 is YYREEE (reference sequence). CDR3 bases: TGTGCCAGCAGCCCAGGGACTAGCCTGAACAATGAGCAGTTCTTC. Translation gives CASSPGTSLNNEQFF.

This clonotype was detected ten times or more. The rearrangement joins TRBV30 to TRBJ2-3, with 10 bases fitting TRBD2. V dropped 2 bases and J dropped 1; count of bases not matched to a gene: 3. The CDR3 is 15 residues long. Germline CDR1 GTSNPN, CDR2 SVGIG (reference sequence). The chain's CDR3 is CAWSRTSGGTDTQYF. CDR3 in DNA: TGTGCCTGGAGTCGGACTAGCGGTGGCACAGATACGCAGTATTTT.

The chain has TRBV20-1 and TRBJ2-7; the D is unclear. V shed 7 bases and J shed 2 bases, with 12 bases lying between them. CDR3 length: 12 amino acids. Germline CDR1 reads DFQATT; CDR2 reads SNEGSKA (reference sequence). In nucleotides, the CDR3 is TGCAGTGGGGTTGAAAGTCCCTACGAGCAGTACTTC. Residues: CSGVESPYEQYF.

This clonotype appeared many times. This rearrangement joins TRBV24-1 to TRBJ2-5, with D perhaps matching TRBD1 (6 bases). This CDR3 comprises 15 residues. Trimming took off 4 bases at V and 3 bases at J, with 14 bases between the two ends. Germline V CDR1 and CDR2: KGHDR, SFDVKD. In DNA, the CDR3 is TGTGCCACCAGTGACCACGGACAGCAGGAAGAGACCCAGTACTTC. Protein product: CATSDHGQQEETQYF.

This clonotype showed up just a few times. CDR3 residues: CASSPKNRDNQPQHF. CDR3 nucleotide sequence: TGTGCCAGCTCACCTAAAAACAGGGACAATCAGCCCCAGCATTTT. The chain is built from TRBV18 and TRBJ1-5; a possible D gene is TRBD1 (6 bases). In germline, CDR1 is KGHSH, CDR2 LQKENI. V lost 3 bases to trimming and J lost 3 bases, with 12 bases between them. The CDR3 has 15 residues.

This clonotype turned up a few times. This chain uses TRBV6-2 or TRBV6-3 with TRBJ2-2; maybe TRBD2 (5 bases). Germline-derived CDR1 and CDR2 are MNHEY and SVGEGT. Trimming pared 7 bases from V and 4 bases from J, leaving 13 bases between. The CDR3 spans 14 residues. CDR3 protein: CASTRGRFTGELFF. CDR3 in DNA: TGTGCCAGCACCAGAGGGAGATTCACCGGGGAGCTGTTTTTT.

There are many counts of this clonotype. The genes are TRBV2 and TRBJ2-5; TRBD1 matches at 7 bases. Germline-derived CDR1 and CDR2 are SNHLY and FYNNEI. This CDR3 has 13 amino acids. V dropped 7 bases and J dropped 5; count of bases not matched to a gene: 7. CDR3 region: CASTKGAWETQYF. The CDR3, as DNA: TGTGCCAGCACTAAGGGGGCTTGGGAGACCCAGTACTTC.

The table lists this clonotype with many counts. The CDR3 is CASRTVPHYGYTF. The DNA of the CDR3 is TGTGCCAGTCGGACAGTGCCCCACTATGGCTACACCTTC. The chain links TRBV19 to TRBJ1-2, with D possibly TRBD1 on 6 matching bases. Per germline, CDR1 LNHDA and CDR2 SQIVND (reference sequence). The CDR3 consists of 13 residues. The ends were cut back, 8 bases at V and 3 bases at J, with 13 bases in the middle. Full variable domain (outside the CDR3, taken from reference TRBV19 and TRBJ1-2): DGGITQSPKYLFRKEGQNVTLSCEQNLNHDAMYWYRQDPGQGLRLIYYSQIVNDFQKGDIAEGYSVSREKKESFPLTVTSAQKNPTAFYLCASRTVPHYGYTFGSGTRLTVV.

This clonotype came up many times. This chain joins TRBV6-5 and TRBJ1-6; a possible D gene is TRBD1 (6 bases). Trimming stripped 2 bases from V and 0 bases from J, with 11 bases between. The CDR3 extends over 17 amino acids. Looked up from germline, CDR1 is MNHEY and CDR2 is SVGAGI. CDR3 DNA: TGTGCCAGCAGTTACATGGGGGCGGGCTCCTATAATTCACCCCTCCACTTT. This gives the protein CASSYMGAGSYNSPLHF.

The chain recombines TRBV9 with TRBJ2-2; D perhaps matches TRBD1 (6 bases). V dropped 4 bases and J dropped 0 bases, with 13 bases sitting between them. This CDR3 has 16 residues. The germline gives CDR1 SGDLS, CDR2 YYNGEE. CDR3 DNA: TGTGCCAGCAGCACAACAGGGAAATCGAACACCGGGGAGCTGTTTTTT. Its protein is CASSTTGKSNTGELFF.